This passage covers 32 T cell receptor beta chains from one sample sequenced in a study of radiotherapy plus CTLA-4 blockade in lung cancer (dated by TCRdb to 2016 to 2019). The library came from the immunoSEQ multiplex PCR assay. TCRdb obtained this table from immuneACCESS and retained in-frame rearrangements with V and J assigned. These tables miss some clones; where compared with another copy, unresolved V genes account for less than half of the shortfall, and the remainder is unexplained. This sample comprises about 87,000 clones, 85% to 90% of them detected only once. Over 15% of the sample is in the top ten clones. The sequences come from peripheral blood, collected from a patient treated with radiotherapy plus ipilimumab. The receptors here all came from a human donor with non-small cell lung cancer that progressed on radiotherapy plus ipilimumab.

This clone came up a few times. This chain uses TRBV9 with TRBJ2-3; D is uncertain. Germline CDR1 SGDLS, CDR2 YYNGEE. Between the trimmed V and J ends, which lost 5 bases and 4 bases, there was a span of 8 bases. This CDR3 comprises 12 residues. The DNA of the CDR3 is TGTGCCAGCAGTACATTCTCAGATACGCAGTATTTT. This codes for CASSTFSDTQYF.

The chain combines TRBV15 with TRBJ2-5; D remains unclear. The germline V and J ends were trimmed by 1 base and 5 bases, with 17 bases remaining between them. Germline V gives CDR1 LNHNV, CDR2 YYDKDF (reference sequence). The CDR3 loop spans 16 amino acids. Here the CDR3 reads CATSRVRPDPRETQYF. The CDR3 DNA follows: TGTGCCACCAGCAGAGTAAGACCCGACCCCAGGGAGACCCAGTACTTC.

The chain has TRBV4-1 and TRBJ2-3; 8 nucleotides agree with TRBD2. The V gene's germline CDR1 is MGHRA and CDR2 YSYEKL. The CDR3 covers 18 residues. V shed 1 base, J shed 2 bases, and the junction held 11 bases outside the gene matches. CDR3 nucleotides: TGCGCCAGCAGCCAAGGGTTGTTAGCGGGGACCCACACAGATACGCAGTATTTT. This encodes CASSQGLLAGTHTDTQYF.

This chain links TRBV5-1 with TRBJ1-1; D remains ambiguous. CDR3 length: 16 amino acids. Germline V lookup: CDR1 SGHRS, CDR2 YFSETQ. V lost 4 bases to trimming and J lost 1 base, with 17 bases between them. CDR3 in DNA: TGCGCCAGCAGCCCTGGGTCGGGGAATGCGAACACTGAAGCTTTCTTT. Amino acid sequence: CASSPGSGNANTEAFF. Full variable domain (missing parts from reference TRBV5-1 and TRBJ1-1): KAGVTQTPRYLIKTRGQQVTLSCSPISGHRSVSWYQQTPGQGLQFLFEYFSETQRNKGNFPGRFSGRQFSNSRSEMNVSTLELGDSALYLCASSPGSGNANTEAFFGQGTRLTVV.

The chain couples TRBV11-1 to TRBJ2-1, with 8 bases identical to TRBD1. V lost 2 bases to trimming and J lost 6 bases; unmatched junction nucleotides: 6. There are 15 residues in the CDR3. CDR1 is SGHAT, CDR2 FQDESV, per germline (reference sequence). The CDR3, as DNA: TGTGCCAGCAGCTTATCCGGGACAGGCCTCAATGAGCAGTTCTTC. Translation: CASSLSGTGLNEQFF.

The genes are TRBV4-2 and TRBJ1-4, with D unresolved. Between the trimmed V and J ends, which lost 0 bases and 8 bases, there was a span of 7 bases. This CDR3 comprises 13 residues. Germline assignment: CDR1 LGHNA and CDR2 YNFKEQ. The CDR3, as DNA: TGTGCCAGCAGCCAAGATACGAGGGAAAAACTGTTTTTT. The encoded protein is CASSQDTREKLFF.

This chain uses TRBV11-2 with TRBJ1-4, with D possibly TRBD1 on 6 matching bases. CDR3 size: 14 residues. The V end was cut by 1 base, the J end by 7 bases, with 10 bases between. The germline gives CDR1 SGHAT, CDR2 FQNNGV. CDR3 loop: CASSLAQGGEKLFF. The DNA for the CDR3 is TGTGCCAGCAGCTTAGCACAGGGAGGTGAAAAACTGTTTTTT. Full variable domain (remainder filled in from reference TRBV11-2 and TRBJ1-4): EAGVAQSPRYKIIEKRQSVAFWCNPISGHATLYWYQQILGQGPKLLIQFQNNGVVDDSQLPKDRFSAERLKGVDSTLKIQPAKLEDSAVYLCASSLAQGGEKLFFGSGTQLSVL.

As DNA, the CDR3 is TGCGCCAGCAGCTTGGGGGCGCCAGGGGACTACGAGCAGTACTTC. Residues: CASSLGAPGDYEQYF. The chain carries TRBV5-1 and TRBJ2-7, with D perhaps TRBD1 (6 bases). CDR1 SGHRS and CDR2 YFSETQ come from the germline V gene. V gave up 0 bases and J gave up 3 bases, with 13 bases separating them. The CDR3 totals 15 residues.

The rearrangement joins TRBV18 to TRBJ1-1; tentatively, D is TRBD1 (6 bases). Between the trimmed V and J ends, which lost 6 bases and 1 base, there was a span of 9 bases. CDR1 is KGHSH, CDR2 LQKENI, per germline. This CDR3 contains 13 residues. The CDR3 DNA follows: TGTGCCAGCTCTTCGGACAGGAACACTGAAGCTTTCTTT. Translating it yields CASSSDRNTEAFF. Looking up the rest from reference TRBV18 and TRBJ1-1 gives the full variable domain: NAGVMQNPRHLVRRRGQEARLRCSPMKGHSHVYWYRQLPEEGLKFMVYLQKENIIDESGMPKERFSAEFPKEGPSILRIQQVVRGDSAAYFCASSSDRNTEAFFGQGTRLTVV.

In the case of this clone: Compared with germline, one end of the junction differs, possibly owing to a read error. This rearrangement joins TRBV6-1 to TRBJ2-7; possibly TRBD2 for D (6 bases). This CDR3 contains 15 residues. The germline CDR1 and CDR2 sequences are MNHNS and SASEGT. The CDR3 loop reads CASREAGTSTYEQYF. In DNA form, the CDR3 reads TGTGCCAGCAGGGAAGCCGGGACTTCAACCTACGAGCAGTACTTC.

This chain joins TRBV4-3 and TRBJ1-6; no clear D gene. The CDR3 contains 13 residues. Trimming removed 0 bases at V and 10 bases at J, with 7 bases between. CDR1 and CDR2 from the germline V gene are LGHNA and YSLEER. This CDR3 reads CASSQDPDSPLHF. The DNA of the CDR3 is TGCGCCAGCAGCCAAGATCCGGACTCACCCCTCCACTTT.

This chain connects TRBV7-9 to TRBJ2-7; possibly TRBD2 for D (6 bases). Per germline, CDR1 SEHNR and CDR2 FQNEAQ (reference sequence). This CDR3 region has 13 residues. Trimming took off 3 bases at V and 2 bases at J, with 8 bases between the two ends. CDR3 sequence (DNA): TGTGCCAGCAGCTTGGCGGGGACCTACGAGCAGTACTTC. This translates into CASSLAGTYEQYF.

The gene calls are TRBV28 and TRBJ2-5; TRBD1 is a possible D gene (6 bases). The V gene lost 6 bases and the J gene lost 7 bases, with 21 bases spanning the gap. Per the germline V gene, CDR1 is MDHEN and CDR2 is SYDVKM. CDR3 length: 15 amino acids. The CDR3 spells CASSLGGSNLGTQYF. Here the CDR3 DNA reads TGTGCCAGCAGCTTAGGGGGATCCAACTTGGGGACCCAGTACTTC.

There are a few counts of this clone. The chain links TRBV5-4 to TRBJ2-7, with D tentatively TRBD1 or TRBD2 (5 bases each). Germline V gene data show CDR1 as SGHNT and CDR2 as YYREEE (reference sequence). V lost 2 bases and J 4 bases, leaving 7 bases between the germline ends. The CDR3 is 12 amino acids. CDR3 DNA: TGTGCCAGCAGCTTAGAGGGGTACGAGCAGTACTTC. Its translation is CASSLEGYEQYF.

In DNA form, the CDR3 reads TGTGCCAGCAGTGTTGGTGGGTCCTATGAGGACACTGAAGCTTTCTTT. Translating it yields CASSVGGSYEDTEAFF. The chain is built from TRBV25-1 and TRBJ1-1; no definite D call. V was shortened by 4 bases and J by 3 bases, with 18 bases between the two germline ends. Looked up from germline, CDR1 is MGHDK and CDR2 is SYGVNS. This CDR3 region has 16 residues.

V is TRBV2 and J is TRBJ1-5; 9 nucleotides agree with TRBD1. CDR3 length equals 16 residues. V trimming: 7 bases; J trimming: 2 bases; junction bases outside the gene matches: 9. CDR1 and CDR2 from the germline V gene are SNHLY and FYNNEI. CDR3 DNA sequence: TGTGCCAGCACTTCTGACAGGGGGGCGGGCAATCAGCCCCAGCATTTT. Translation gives CASTSDRGAGNQPQHF. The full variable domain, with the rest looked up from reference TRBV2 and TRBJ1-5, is EPEVTQTPSHQVTQMGQEVILRCVPISNHLYFYWYRQILGQKVEFLVSFYNNEISEKSEIFDDQFSVERPDGSNFTLKIRSTKLEDSAMYFCASTSDRGAGNQPQHFGDGTRLSIL.

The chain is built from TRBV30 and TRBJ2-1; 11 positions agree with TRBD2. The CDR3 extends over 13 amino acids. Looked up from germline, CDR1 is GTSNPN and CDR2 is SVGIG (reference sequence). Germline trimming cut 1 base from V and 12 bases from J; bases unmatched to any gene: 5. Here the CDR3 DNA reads TGTGCCTGGAGTGGACTAGCGGGATTCGGGCAGTTCTTC. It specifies CAWSGLAGFGQFF. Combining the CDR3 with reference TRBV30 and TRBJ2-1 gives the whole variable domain SQTIHQWPATLVQPVGSPLSLECTVEGTSNPNLYWYRQAAGRGLQLLFYSVGIGQISSEVPQNLSASRPQDRQFILSSKKLLLSDSGFYLCAWSGLAGFGQFFGPGTRLTVL.

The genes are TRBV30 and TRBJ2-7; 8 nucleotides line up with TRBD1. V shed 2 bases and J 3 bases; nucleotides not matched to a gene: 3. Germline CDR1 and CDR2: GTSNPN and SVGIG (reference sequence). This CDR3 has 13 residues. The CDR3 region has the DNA TGTGCCTGGAGTCAGGACAGGGTCTACGAGCAGTACTTC. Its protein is CAWSQDRVYEQYF.

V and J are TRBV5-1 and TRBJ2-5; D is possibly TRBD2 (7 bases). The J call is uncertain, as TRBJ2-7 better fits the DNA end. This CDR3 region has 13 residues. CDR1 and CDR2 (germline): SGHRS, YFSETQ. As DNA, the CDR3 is TGCGCCAGCAGGGACAGCGGGATCGGCGAGCAGTACTTC. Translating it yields CASRDSGIGEQYF.

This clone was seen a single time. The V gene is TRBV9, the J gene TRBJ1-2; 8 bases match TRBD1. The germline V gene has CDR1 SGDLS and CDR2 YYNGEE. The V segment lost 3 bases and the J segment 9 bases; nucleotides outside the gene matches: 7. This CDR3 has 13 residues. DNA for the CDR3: TGTGCCAGCAGCGCCTCAGGGGGCATGAGCTACACCTTC. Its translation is CASSASGGMSYTF.

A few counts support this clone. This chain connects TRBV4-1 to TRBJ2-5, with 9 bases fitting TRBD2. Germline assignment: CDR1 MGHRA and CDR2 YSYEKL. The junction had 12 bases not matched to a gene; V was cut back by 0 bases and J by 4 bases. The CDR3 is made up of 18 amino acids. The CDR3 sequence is CASSQETLGGRARETQYF. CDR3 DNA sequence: TGCGCCAGCAGCCAAGAGACCCTGGGCGGGAGGGCGAGAGAGACCCAGTACTTC.

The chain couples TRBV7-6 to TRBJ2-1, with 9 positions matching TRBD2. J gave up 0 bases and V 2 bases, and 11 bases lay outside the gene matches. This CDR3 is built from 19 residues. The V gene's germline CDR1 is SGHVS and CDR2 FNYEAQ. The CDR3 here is CASSLSLAGPLSSYNEQFF. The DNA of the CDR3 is TGTGCCAGCAGCTTATCCCTAGCGGGGCCCCTCAGCTCCTACAATGAGCAGTTCTTC.

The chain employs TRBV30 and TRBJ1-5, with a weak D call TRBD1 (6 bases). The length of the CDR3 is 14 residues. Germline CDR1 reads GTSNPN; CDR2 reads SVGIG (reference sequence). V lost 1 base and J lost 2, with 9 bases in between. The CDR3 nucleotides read TGTGCCTGGAGTGCACAGGGTGGCAATCAGCCCCAGCATTTT. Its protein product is CAWSAQGGNQPQHF.

CDR3 coding DNA: TGTGCCAGCAGCCCCGGGACACCACCGGAGACCCAGTACTTC. The encoded protein is CASSPGTPPETQYF. J is TRBJ2-5 and V is TRBV4-2; a weak D match, TRBD1 (6 bases). The ends were cut back, 4 bases at V and 5 bases at J, with 14 bases in the middle. Germline CDR1 and CDR2: LGHNA and YNFKEQ. CDR3 length equals 14 residues.

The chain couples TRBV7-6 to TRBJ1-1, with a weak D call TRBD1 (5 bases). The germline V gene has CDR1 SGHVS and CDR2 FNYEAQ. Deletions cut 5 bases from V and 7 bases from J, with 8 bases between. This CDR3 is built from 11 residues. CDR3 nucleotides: TGTGCCAGCAGCCCCGACAGTGAAGCTTTCTTT. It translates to CASSPDSEAFF. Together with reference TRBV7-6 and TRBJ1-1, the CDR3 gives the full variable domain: GAGVSQSPRYKVTKRGQDVALRCDPISGHVSLYWYRQALGQGPEFLTYFNYEAQQDKSGLPNDRFSAERPEGSISTLTIQRTEQRDSAMYRCASSPDSEAFFGQGTRLTVV.

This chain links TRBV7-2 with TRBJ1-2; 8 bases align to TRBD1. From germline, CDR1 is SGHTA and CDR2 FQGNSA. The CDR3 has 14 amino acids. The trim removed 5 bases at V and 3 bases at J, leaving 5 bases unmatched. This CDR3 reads CASSPQTGDYGYTF. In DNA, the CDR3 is TGTGCCAGCAGCCCACAGACAGGGGACTATGGCTACACCTTC.

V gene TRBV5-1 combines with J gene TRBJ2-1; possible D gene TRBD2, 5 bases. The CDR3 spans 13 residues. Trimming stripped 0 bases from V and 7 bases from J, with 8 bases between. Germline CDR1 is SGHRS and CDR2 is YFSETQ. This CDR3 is CASSLAGVNEQFF. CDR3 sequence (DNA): TGCGCCAGCAGCTTGGCCGGGGTAAATGAGCAGTTCTTC.

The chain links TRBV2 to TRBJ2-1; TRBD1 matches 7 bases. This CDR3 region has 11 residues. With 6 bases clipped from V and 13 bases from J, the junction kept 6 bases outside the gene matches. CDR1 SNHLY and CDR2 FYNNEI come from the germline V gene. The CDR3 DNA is TGTGCCAGCAGCTACAGGGGAGTCCAGTTCTTC. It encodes CASSYRGVQFF.

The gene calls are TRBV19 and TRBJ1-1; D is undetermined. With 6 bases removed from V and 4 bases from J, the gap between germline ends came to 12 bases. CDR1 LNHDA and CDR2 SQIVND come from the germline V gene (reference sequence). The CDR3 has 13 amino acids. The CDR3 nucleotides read TGTGCCAGTAGAACGGGAGGATCCACTGAAGCTTTCTTT. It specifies CASRTGGSTEAFF.

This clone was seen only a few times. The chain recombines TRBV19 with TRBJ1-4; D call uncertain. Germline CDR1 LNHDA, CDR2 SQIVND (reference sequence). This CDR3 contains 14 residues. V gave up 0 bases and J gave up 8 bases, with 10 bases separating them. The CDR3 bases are TGTGCCAGTAGTATAGACGATGGTCGGGAAAAACTGTTTTTT. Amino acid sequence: CASSIDDGREKLFF.

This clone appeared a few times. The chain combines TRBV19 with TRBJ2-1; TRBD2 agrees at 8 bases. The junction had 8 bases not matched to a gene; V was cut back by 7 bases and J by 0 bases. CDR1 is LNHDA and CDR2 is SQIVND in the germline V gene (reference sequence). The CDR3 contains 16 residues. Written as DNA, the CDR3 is TGTGCCAGTACCCCACAGCGGGGGAGCTCCTACAATGAGCAGTTCTTC. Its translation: CASTPQRGSSYNEQFF.

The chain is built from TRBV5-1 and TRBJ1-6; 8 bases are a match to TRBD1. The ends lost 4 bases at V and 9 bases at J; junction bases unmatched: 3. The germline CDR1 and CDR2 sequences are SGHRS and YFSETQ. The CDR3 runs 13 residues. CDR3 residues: CASSHGQGSPLHF. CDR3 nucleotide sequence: TGCGCCAGCAGCCACGGACAGGGTTCACCCCTCCACTTT.